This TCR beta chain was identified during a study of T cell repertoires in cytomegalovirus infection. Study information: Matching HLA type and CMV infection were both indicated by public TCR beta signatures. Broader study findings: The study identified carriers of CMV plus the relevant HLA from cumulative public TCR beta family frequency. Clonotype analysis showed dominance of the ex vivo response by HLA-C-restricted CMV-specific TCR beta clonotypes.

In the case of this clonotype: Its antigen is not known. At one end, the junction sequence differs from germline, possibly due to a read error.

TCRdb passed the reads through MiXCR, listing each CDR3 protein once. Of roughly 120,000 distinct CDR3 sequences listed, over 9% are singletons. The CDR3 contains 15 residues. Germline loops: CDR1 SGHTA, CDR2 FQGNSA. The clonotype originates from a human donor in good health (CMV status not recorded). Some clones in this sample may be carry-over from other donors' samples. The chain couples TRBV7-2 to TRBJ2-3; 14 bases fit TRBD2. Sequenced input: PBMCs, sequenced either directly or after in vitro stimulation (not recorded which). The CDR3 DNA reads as TGTGACAGCAGCTCCGGGACTAGCGGGGGAGATACGCAGTATTTT. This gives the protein CDSSSGTSGGDTQYF.